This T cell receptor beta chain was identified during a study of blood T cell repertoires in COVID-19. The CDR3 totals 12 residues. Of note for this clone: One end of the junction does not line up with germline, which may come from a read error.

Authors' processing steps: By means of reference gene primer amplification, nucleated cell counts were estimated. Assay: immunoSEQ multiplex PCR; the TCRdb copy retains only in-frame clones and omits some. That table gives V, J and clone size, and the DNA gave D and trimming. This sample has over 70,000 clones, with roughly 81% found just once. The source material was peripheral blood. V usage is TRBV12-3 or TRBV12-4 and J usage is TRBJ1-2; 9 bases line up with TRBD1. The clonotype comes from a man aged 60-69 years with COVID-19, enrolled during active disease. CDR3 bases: TGTGCCAGCAGTTCCGGGACAGGGTACTTCCCTTTC. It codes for CASSSGTGYFPF.